This T cell receptor (beta chain) originates from a study of T cell changes during pregnancy in multiple sclerosis. Method: immunoSEQ multiplex PCR; TCRdb's copy keeps in-frame clones and lacks some. The data hold 21,000 or so clones, with 80% to 90% observed a single time. The CDR3 length is 14 residues. In germline, CDR1 is SEHNR, CDR2 FQNEAQ (reference sequence). The V gene lost 5 bases and the J gene lost 5 bases, with 12 bases spanning the gap. Only one count was recorded for this clone. This sequence was found in a female donor in good health, enrolled as a control in a pregnancy study. Source: CD8+ T cells from peripheral blood mononuclear cells, taken in the second trimester of pregnancy. The chain uses TRBV7-9 and TRBJ1-4; D call uncertain. CDR3 sequence: CASSRLGGNEKLFF. The CDR3, as DNA: TGTGCCAGCAGCCGCTTAGGAGGGAATGAAAAACTGTTTTTT.